A single sample is the source of the 2 T cell receptor beta chains below, sequenced in a study of human thymus T cells. Using immunoSEQ multiplex PCR, the repertoire was profiled, and TCRdb retains in-frame clones only, with some absent. Found here are about 44,000 clones, approximately 95% of them singletons; the top ten hold more than 0.1%. Source material: blood. These receptors all stem from a boy under two years old with a congenital heart defect but otherwise immunologically healthy.

The chain is built from TRBV11-3 and TRBJ1-2; D unclear. The germline V gene has CDR1 SGHNT and CDR2 YENEEA. CDR3 length: 12 amino acids. V was clipped by 1 base and J by 7 bases, with 7 bases between them. The CDR3 DNA reads TGTGCCAGCAGCTTAGCAAGTAGTGGCTACACCTTC. It yields the protein CASSLASSGYTF.

This clone was recorded once. The rearrangement joins TRBV7-2 to TRBJ1-2, with TRBD1 matching 9 bases. The CDR3 is 15 residues long. The V and J ends lost 1 base and 1 base, in that order; junction bases with no gene match: 1. The V gene's germline CDR1 is SGHTA and CDR2 FQGNSA. In DNA, the CDR3 is TGTGCCAGCAGCTTAGGACAGGGGGTTAACTATGGCTACACCTTC. Its translation is CASSLGQGVNYGYTF.